This TCR beta chain was identified in a study of OX40 agonist ivuxolimab in advanced cancers. Study in general: Intravenous ivuxolimab was administered to patients every 2 weeks at 0.01 to 10 mg/kg. General observations from the study: Expanded clones tended on average to be more numerous among CD8+ T cells than CD4+. The investigators did not determine what antigen specificity the expanded peripheral T cells had.

Germline V gene data show CDR1 as SEHNR and CDR2 as FQNEAQ (reference sequence). The V end lost 5 bases, the J end lost 5 bases, and 18 bases lay between the germline ends. CDR3 length: 16 residues. As regards this clone: Its antigen is currently unknown.

TCRdb keeps only in-frame clones here, not all; method: immunoSEQ multiplex PCR. Of around 38,000 clones in the sample, around 82% were seen once. The rearrangement links TRBV7-9 to TRBJ1-4; D possibly corresponds to TRBD1 (5 bases). Sequencing used CD4+ or CD8+ T cells sorted from blood, obtained in a trial of the OX40 agonist ivuxolimab. The receptor comes from an adult with an advanced solid tumor such as melanoma, head and neck, liver or kidney cancer. The CDR3, as DNA: TGTGCCAGCAGCCCGTTCGGGGGGGTCTCCAATGAAAAACTGTTTTTT. As protein: CASSPFGGVSNEKLFF.